The text below deals with one T cell receptor beta chain. The source of the sample is a study of blood T cell repertoires in COVID-19. Overall study: Specimens from acute and convalescent COVID-19 originated in the United States, Italy and Spain. Sample material is recorded as cDNA or gDNA derived from T cells, B-cell-depleted T cells, or PBMCs.

Between the trimmed V and J ends, which lost 3 bases and 5 bases, there was a span of 12 bases. From germline, CDR1 is SGDLS and CDR2 YYNGEE. CDR3 length: 14 amino acids. Original processing notes: Nucleated cell counts were estimated from reference gene primer amplification. The protocol was immunoSEQ multiplex PCR, while the TCRdb copy is restricted to in-frame clones and leaves out a portion. Clone size and the V and J calls come from that table; the DNA yielded D and trimming. The sample lists approximately 90,000 clones; 80% to 90% were seen once. Material for sequencing was peripheral blood. The V call is TRBV9, the J call TRBJ2-1; tentative D call: TRBD1 (6 bases). This TCR came from a human donor in a cohort sampled during active COVID-19. The CDR3 loop is CASSAYHRDNEQFF. The CDR3 DNA reads as TGTGCCAGCAGCGCGTACCACAGGGACAATGAGCAGTTCTTC. Full variable domain (missing parts from reference TRBV9 and TRBJ2-1): DSGVTQTPKHLITATGQRVTLRCSPRSGDLSVYWYQQSLDQGLQFLIQYYNGEERAKGNILERFSAQQFPDLHSELNLSSLELGDSALYFCASSAYHRDNEQFFGPGTRLTVL.